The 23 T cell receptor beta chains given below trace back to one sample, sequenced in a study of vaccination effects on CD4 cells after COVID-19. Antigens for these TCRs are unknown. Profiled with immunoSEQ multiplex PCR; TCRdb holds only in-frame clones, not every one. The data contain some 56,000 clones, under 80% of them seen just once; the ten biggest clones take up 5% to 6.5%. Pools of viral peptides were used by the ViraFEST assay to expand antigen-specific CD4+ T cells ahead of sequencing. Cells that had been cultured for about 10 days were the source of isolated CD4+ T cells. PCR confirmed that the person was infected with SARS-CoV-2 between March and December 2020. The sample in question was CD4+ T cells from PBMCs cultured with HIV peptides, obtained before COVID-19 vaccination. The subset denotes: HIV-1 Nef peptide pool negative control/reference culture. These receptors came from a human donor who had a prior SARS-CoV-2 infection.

CDR3 loop: CASSQGAEQYF. As DNA, the CDR3 is TGTGCCAGCAGCCAGGGGGCCGAGCAGTACTTC. The chain joins TRBV3-1 (or the pseudogene TRBV3-2) to TRBJ2-7, with D maybe TRBD1 (6 bases). The CDR3 totals 11 residues. The V end lost 3 bases, the J end lost 6 bases, and 6 bases lay between the germline ends. Germline V gene sequence: CDR1 LGHDT, CDR2 YNNKEL (reference sequence).

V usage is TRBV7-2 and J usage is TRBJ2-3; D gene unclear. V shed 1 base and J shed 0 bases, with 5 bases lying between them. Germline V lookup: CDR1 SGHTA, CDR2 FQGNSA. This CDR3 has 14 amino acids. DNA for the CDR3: TGTGCCAGCAGCTTAGTCTATAGCACAGATACGCAGTATTTT. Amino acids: CASSLVYSTDTQYF.

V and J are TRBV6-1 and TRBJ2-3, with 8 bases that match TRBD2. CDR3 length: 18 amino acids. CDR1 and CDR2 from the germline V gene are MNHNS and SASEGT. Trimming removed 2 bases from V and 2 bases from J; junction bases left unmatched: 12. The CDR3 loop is CASSENQLSGGYTDTQYF. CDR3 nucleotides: TGTGCCAGCAGTGAAAATCAGTTAAGCGGGGGATACACAGATACGCAGTATTTT.

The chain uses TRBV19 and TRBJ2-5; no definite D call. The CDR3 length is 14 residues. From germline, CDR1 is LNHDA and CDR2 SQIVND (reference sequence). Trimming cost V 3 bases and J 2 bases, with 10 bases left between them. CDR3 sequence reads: CASSIGPSQETQYF. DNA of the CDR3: TGTGCCAGTAGTATCGGTCCCAGTCAAGAGACCCAGTACTTC.

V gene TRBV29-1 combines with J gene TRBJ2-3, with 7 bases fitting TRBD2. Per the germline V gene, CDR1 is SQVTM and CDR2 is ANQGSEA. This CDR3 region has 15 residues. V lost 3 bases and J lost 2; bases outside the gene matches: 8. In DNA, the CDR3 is TGCAGCGTTGAGGGGGTGAGCGGGAACACAGATACGCAGTATTTT. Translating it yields CSVEGVSGNTDTQYF.

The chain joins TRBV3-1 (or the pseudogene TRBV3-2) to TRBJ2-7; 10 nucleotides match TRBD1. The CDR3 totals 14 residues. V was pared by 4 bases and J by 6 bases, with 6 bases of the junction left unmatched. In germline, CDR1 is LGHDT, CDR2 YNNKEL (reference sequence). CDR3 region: CASSRGTGAVEQYF. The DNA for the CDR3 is TGTGCCAGCAGCCGAGGGACAGGGGCTGTCGAGCAGTACTTC.

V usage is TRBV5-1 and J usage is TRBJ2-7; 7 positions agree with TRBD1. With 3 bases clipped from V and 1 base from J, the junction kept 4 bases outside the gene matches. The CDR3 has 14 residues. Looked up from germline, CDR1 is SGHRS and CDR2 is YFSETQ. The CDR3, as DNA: TGCGCCAGCAGCTACCGGGACAGATCCTACGAGCAGTACTTC. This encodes CASSYRDRSYEQYF.

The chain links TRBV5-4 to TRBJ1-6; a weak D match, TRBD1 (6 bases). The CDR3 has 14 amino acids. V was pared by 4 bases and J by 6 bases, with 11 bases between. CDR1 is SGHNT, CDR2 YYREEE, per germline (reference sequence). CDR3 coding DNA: TGTGCCAGCAGCGCCACAGGGTTTAATTCACCCCTCCACTTT. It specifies CASSATGFNSPLHF.

The CDR3 reads CASSTPTGLVTGELFF. The CDR3 nucleotides are TGTGCCAGCTCAACCCCCACAGGGCTGGTCACCGGGGAGCTGTTTTTT. The chain carries TRBV18 and TRBJ2-2; D may be TRBD1 (6 bases). This CDR3 is 16 amino acids long. Trimming removed 5 bases at V and 4 bases at J, with 17 bases between. The germline V gene has CDR1 KGHSH and CDR2 LQKENI.

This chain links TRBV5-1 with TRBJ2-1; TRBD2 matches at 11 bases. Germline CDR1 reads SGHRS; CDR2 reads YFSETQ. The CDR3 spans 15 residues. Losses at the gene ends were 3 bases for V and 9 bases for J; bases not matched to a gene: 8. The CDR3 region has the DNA TGCGCCAGCAGCTGGATGACTAGCGGGGTTGGTGAGCAGTTCTTC. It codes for CASSWMTSGVGEQFF.

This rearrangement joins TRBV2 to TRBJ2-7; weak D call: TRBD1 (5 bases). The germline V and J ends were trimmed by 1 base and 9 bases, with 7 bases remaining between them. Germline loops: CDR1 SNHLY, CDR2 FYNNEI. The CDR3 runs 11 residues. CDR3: CASSEGGGQYF. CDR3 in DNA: TGTGCCAGCAGTGAAGGGGGCGGGCAGTACTTC.

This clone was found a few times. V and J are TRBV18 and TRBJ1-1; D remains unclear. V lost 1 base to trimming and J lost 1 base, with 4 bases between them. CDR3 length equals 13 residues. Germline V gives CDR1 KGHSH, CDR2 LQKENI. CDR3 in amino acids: CASSPQRNTEAFF. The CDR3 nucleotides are TGTGCCAGCTCACCACAAAGGAACACTGAAGCTTTCTTT.

The CDR3 reads CAWSTKRRQGAYEQYF. The CDR3 nucleotides are TGTGCCTGGAGTACAAAGAGACGTCAGGGGGCCTACGAGCAGTACTTC. This rearrangement joins TRBV30 to TRBJ2-7, with 7 bases fitting TRBD1. CDR1 and CDR2 from the germline V gene are GTSNPN and SVGIG (reference sequence). There are 16 residues in the CDR3. The trim removed 2 bases at V and 2 bases at J, leaving 12 bases unmatched.

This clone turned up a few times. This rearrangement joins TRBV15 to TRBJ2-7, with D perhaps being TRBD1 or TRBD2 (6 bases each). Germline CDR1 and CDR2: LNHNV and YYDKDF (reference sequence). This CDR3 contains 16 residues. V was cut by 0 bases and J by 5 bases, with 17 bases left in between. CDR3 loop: CATSRDPGRGGDEQYF. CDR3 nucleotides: TGTGCCACCAGCAGAGATCCCGGCAGGGGAGGAGACGAGCAGTACTTC.

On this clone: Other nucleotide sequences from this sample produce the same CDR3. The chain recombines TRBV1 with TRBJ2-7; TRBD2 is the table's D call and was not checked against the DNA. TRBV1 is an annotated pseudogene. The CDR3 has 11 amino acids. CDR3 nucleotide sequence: TGCCTACAACGGGAGCGCTACGAGCAGTACTTC. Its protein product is CLQRERYEQYF.

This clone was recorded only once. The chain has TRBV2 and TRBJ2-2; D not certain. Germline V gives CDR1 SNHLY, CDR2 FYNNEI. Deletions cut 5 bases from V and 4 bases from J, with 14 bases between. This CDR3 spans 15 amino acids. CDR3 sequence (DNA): TGTGCCAGCAGTCGTAGGGTGGTCGGCACCGGGGAGCTGTTTTTT. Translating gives CASSRRVVGTGELFF.

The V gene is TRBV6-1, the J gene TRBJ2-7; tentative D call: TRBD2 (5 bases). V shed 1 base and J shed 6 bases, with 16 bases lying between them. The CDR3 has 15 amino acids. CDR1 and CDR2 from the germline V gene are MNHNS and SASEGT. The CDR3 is CASSEDTQRVSEQYF. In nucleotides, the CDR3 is TGTGCCAGCAGTGAAGATACTCAGAGGGTCAGCGAGCAGTACTTC.

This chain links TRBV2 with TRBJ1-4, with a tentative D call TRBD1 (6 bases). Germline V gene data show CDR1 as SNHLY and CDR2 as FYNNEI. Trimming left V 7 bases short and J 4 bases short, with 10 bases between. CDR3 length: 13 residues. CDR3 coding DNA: TGTGCCAGCAAAGGACAGATTAATGAAAAACTGTTTTTT. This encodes CASKGQINEKLFF.

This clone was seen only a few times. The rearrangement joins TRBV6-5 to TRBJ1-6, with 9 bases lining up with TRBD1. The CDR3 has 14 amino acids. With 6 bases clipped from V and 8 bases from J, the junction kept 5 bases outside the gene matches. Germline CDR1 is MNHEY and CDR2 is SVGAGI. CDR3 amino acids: CASSPQGAYSPLHF. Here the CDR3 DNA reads TGTGCCAGCAGCCCACAGGGGGCGTATTCACCCCTCCACTTT.

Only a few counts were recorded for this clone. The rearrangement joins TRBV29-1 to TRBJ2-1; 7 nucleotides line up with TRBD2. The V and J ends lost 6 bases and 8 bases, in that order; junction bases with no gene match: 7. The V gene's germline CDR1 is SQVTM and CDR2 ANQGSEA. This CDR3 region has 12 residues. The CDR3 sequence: CSVRAGIDEQFF. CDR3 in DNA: TGCAGCGTGAGAGCGGGGATCGATGAGCAGTTCTTC.

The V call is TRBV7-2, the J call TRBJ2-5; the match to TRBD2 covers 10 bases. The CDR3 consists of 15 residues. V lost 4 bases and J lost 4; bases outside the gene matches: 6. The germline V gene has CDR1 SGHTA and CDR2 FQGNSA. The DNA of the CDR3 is TGTGCCAGCAGCTCGCAAGCGGGAGGGGGAGAGACCCAGTACTTC. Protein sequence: CASSSQAGGGETQYF.

CDR3 region: CASSYWAGAQETQYF. Written as DNA, the CDR3 is TGTGCCAGCAGTTACTGGGCGGGGGCCCAAGAGACCCAGTACTTC. The chain couples TRBV6-5 to TRBJ2-5; TRBD2 might be the D (7 bases). The V end was cut by 1 base, the J end by 1 base, with 10 bases between. Germline V lookup: CDR1 MNHEY, CDR2 SVGAGI. CDR3 length: 15 amino acids.

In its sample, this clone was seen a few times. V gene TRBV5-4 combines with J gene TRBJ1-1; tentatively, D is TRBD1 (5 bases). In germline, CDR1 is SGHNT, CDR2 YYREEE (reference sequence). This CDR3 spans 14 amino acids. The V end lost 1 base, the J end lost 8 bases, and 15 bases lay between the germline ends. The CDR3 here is CASSLFRGSGEAFF. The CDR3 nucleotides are TGTGCCAGCAGCTTGTTTCGGGGCTCGGGGGAAGCTTTCTTT.